This entry lists 4 T cell receptor beta chains sequenced from one sample in a study of T cell responses to AZD1222 COVID-19 vaccine. Method: immunoSEQ multiplex PCR; TCRdb's copy keeps in-frame clones and lacks some. The sample has over 100,000 clones, around 86% seen once; the top ten hold more than 4.5%. Sequenced here: peripheral blood, sampled on day 0 of AZD1222 vaccination. The source of these receptors is an adult in good health.

The genes are TRBV29-1 and TRBJ1-2; a weak D match, TRBD1 (6 bases). This CDR3 spans 13 amino acids. Between the trimmed V and J ends, which lost 3 bases and 4 bases, there was a span of 12 bases. Germline assignment: CDR1 SQVTM and CDR2 ANQGSEA. The chain's CDR3 is CSVEARGSYGYTF. The CDR3 DNA reads TGCAGCGTTGAGGCCAGGGGATCCTATGGCTACACCTTC.

V gene TRBV6-1 combines with J gene TRBJ1-5, with a tentative D call TRBD1 (5 bases). Germline V gene lookup returns CDR1 MNHNS and CDR2 SASEGT. The V end was cut by 0 bases, the J end by 9 bases, with 15 bases between. This CDR3 contains 15 residues. The CDR3 DNA sequence: TGTGCCAGCAGTGAAGCAGCGGGAGGGACGGGGCCCCAGCATTTT. It codes for CASSEAAGGTGPQHF.

The chain is built from TRBV28 and TRBJ1-2, with D perhaps matching TRBD1 (5 bases). The V gene's germline CDR1 is MDHEN and CDR2 SYDVKM. There are 13 residues in the CDR3. Trimming removed 2 bases at V and 6 bases at J, with 10 bases between. Here the CDR3 reads CASSLQQVDGYTF. The CDR3 bases are TGTGCCAGCAGTTTACAACAGGTTGATGGCTACACCTTC.

This sequence joins TRBV28 and TRBJ1-5, with 8 bases that match TRBD1. The CDR3 sequence is 17 residues long. CDR1 is MDHEN, CDR2 SYDVKM, per germline. V lost 5 bases to trimming and J lost 3 bases; unmatched junction nucleotides: 12. CDR3 coding DNA: TGTGCCAGCAGTCCAGGGGCCGACAGGGGTTTCAATCAGCCCCAGCATTTT. Translation gives CASSPGADRGFNQPQHF.